This TCR beta chain was documented in a study of shared clonotypes between healthy human individuals. For every subset, genomic DNA was evenly distributed across several immunoSEQ plates. Study processing details: Filtering differed for immunoSEQ, which gave only junction sequences without quality scores. Assay used: immunoSEQ multiplex PCR; TCRdb lists only in-frame clones, some missing. For V, J and clone size, that table is used; D and trimming come from the DNA. The top ten hold around 1.1% of the sample, which has more than 2 million clones, about 94% seen once. Between the trimmed V and J ends, which lost 0 bases and 6 bases, there was a span of 6 bases. This CDR3 contains 12 residues. Per germline, CDR1 MNHEY and CDR2 SVGAGI. In the case of this clone: Its antigen is unidentified. Within the sample, other DNA sequences also encode this same CDR3.

CD45RO-negative CD8 cells positively selected for CCR7 made up the naive population, which excluded terminally differentiated effector memory CD45RA+ cells. Overall study results and limits: Relative to memory subsets, naive subsets generally showed larger estimated richness.

The V gene is TRBV6-5, the J gene TRBJ2-7; possibly TRBD1 or TRBD2 for D (5 bases each). This sequence was found in a man between 18 and 29 years old in good health. The sequenced sample was naive CD8+ T cells sorted from blood. The CDR3 loop reads CASSYSGGEQYF. The CDR3 bases are TGTGCCAGCAGTTACTCTGGGGGCGAGCAGTACTTC.